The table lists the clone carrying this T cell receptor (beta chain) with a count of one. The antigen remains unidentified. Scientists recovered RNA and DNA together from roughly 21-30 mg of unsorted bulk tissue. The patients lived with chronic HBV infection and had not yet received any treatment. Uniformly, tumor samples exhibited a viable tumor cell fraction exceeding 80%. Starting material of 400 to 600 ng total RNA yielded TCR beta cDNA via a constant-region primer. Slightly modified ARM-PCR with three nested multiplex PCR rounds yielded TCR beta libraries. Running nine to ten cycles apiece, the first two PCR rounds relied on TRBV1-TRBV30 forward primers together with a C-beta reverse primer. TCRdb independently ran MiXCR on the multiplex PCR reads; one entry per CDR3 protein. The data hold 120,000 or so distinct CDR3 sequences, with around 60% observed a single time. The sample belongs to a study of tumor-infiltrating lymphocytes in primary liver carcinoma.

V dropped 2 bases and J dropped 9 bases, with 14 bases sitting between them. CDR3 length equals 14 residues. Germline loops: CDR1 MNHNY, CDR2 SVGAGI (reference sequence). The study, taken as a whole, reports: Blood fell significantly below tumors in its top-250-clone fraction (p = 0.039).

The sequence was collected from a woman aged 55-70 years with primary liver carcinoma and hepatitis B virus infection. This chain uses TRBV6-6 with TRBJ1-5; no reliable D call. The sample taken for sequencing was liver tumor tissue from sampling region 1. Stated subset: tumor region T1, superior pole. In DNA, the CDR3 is TGTGCCAGCAGTTACCAGTGGGCGGGCCGGCCCCAGCATTTT. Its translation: CASSYQWAGRPQHF.